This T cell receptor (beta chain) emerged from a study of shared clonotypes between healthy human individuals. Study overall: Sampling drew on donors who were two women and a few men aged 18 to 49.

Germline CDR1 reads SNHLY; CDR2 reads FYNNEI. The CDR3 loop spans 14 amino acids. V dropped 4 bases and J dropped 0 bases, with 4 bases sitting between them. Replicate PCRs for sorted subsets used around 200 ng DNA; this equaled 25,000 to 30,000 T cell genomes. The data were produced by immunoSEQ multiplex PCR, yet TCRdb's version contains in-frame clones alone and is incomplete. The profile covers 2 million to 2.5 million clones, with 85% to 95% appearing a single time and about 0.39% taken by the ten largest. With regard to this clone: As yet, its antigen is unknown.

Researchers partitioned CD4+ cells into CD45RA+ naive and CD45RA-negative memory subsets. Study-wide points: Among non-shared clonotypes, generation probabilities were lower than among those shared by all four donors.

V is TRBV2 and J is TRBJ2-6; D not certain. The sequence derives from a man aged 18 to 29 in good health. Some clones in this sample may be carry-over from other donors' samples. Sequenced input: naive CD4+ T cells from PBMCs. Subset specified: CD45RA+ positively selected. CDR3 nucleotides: TGTGCCAGCAGTGCTTTCTCTGGGGCCAACGTCCTGACTTTC. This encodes CASSAFSGANVLTF.